A single T cell receptor (beta chain) is shown here with its context. The antigen is undetermined. The donors were in the approximately 130-subject validation cohort, distinct from the roughly 600-subject first cohort. The data stem from a study of cytomegalovirus exposure and HLA in healthy donors. CDR1 and CDR2 from the germline V gene are PRHDT and FYEKMQ (reference sequence). CDR3 length: 14 residues. The V gene lost 6 bases and the J gene lost 4 bases, with 15 bases spanning the gap. The study's findings and limits: Published work reported that the classifier diagnosed cytomegalovirus status with high specificity and sensitivity. The study designated about 180 TCR beta chains cytomegalovirus-associated.

TCRdb keeps only in-frame clones here, not all; method: immunoSEQ multiplex PCR. The sample carries about 110,000 clones, approximately 86% recorded once. This TCR was recovered from a woman under 30 in good health and CMV-seronegative. J is TRBJ2-5 and V is TRBV13; TRBD2 might be the D (5 bases). The sequenced material came from PBMCs. The CDR3 DNA reads TGTGCCAGCAGGGACCCTAGCCTCCCAGAGACCCAGTACTTC. This gives the protein CASRDPSLPETQYF.